The present entry profiles one T cell receptor beta chain with its context. Its antigen is unknown. The sample comes from a study of cytomegalovirus exposure and HLA in healthy donors. Overall study: There were around 100 million unique TCR beta sequences, drawn from 200 million or so T cells, in an earlier analysis. Study-wide results and caveats: Specificity for CMV antigens was confirmed in vitro for three of the CMV-associated chains. Some V segments could not be told apart, so they were left out, TRBV6-2 and TRBV6-3 among them. Immune exposure data for these donors was limited to CMV serostatus.

This CDR3 is 14 amino acids long. V dropped 0 bases and J dropped 3 bases, with 9 bases sitting between them. From germline, CDR1 is SQVTM and CDR2 ANQGSEA. The PCR had 60 Vbeta and 13 Jbeta primers. Using immunoSEQ multiplex PCR, the repertoire was profiled, and TCRdb retains in-frame clones only, with some absent. In the table there are 150,000 to 200,000 clones, under 80% of which are singletons. Material: PBMCs. The chain couples TRBV29-1 to TRBJ2-4, with no clear D. The TCR originated in a female donor in good health and CMV-seronegative. The CDR3 protein is CSVEDHENKNIQYF. The CDR3 DNA follows: TGCAGCGTTGAAGATCACGAGAACAAAAACATTCAGTACTTC. The entire variable domain, with the rest obtained from reference TRBV29-1 and TRBJ2-4, is as follows: SAVISQKPSRDICQRGTSLTIQCQVDSQVTMMFWYRQQPGQSLTLIATANQGSEATYESGFVIDKFPISRPNLTFSTLTVSNMSPEDSSIYLCSVEDHENKNIQYFGAGTRLSVL.